This T cell receptor (beta chain) was captured in a study of CD8 T cells in Susac syndrome. Under recently defined diagnostic criteria, the patients with Susac syndrome qualified as having definite or probable disease. cDNA came from about 0.5 to 1 ug RNA primed by random hexamers. An immunoSEQ multiplex PCR generated amplified TCR beta CDR3 products spanning 54 Vbeta and 13 Jbeta. From the immunoSEQ multiplex PCR reads, TCRdb called clonotypes with MiXCR, one entry per CDR3 protein. The sample gives under 110,000 distinct CDR3 sequences, 94% of which show up once; about 0.41% is in the top ten. CDR3 length equals 13 residues. The V gene's germline CDR1 is SQVTM and CDR2 ANQGSEA. With 4 bases removed from V and 0 bases from J, the gap between germline ends came to 7 bases.

The TCR comes from a human donor with Susac syndrome. Sequencing was done on a sample of CD8+ T cells from PBMCs. V is TRBV29-1 and J is TRBJ2-1, with TRBD2 as a possible D gene (5 bases). The CDR3 DNA reads TGCAGCGTTGTGGGGAGCTCCTACAATGAGCAGTTCTTC. This gives the protein CSVVGSSYNEQFF.